Each of the 29 T cell receptor beta chains below was sequenced from the same sample in a study of blood T cell repertoires in COVID-19. Some clones are missing from TCRdb's copy, which holds only in-frame ones; the method was immunoSEQ multiplex PCR. The sample carries some 100,000 clones, nearly 85% recorded once. The sequenced sample consisted of peripheral blood. Receptors were obtained from a woman aged 50 to 65 with acute or convalescent COVID-19.

With regard to this clone: One end of the junction is discordant with germline, which a read error may explain. The rearrangement uses TRBV24-1 and TRBJ1-2; 10 bases are a match to TRBD1. CDR1 and CDR2 from the germline V gene are KGHDR and SFDVKD. The length of the CDR3 is 17 residues. CDR3 nucleotides: TGTGCCACCAGTTGGACAGGGGGTCTCCCCCCGGTCTATAGCTACACCTTC. Encoded protein: CATSWTGGLPPVYSYTF.

CDR3 DNA: TGTGCCAGTAGTATTAGCCAGGGCCCGTGGGATACGCAGTATTTT. Its translation: CASSISQGPWDTQYF. The chain has TRBV19 and TRBJ2-3, with D maybe TRBD1 (5 bases). V lost 3 bases to trimming and J lost 6 bases, with 16 bases between them. Germline CDR1 is LNHDA and CDR2 is SQIVND (reference sequence). CDR3 size: 15 residues. The full variable domain, completed using reference TRBV19 and TRBJ2-3, is DGGITQSPKYLFRKEGQNVTLSCEQNLNHDAMYWYRQDPGQGLRLIYYSQIVNDFQKGDIAEGYSVSREKKESFPLTVTSAQKNPTAFYLCASSISQGPWDTQYFGPGTRLTVL.

The chain links TRBV9 to TRBJ1-3; tentatively, D is TRBD1 (6 bases). Deletions cut 4 bases from V and 0 bases from J, with 14 bases between. CDR3 length: 16 amino acids. Germline V gene sequence: CDR1 SGDLS, CDR2 YYNGEE. In DNA form, the CDR3 reads TGTGCCAGCAGCCCAAGGGCAGGGGACTCTGGAAACACCATATATTTT. Protein sequence: CASSPRAGDSGNTIYF.

CDR3 in amino acids: CASRGQASNEKLFF. CDR3 coding DNA: TGTGCCAGCAGGGGCCAGGCCTCAAATGAAAAACTGTTTTTT. The V and J genes are TRBV11-2 and TRBJ1-4, with no clear D. Germline lookup yields CDR1 SGHAT and CDR2 FQNNGV. V was trimmed by 6 bases and J by 5 bases, leaving 13 bases between them. The CDR3 is 14 residues long.

CDR3 DNA sequence: TGTGCCAGCAGTTTATCTACCGGGGGATACAATGAGCAGTTCTTC. Amino acids: CASSLSTGGYNEQFF. The chain carries TRBV28 and TRBJ2-1; D possibly corresponds to TRBD2 (6 bases). Germline V gene data show CDR1 as MDHEN and CDR2 as SYDVKM. The CDR3 covers 15 residues. Trimming cost V 1 base and J 4 bases, with 11 bases left between them.

The CDR3 reads CASSIGAPGRCFF. The DNA of the CDR3 is TGTGCCAGTAGTATAGGGGCGCCGGGGAGGTGTTTCTTC. V is TRBV19 and J is TRBJ2-1; a possible D gene is TRBD2 (6 bases). Trimming left V 1 base short and J 16 bases short, with 17 bases between. Germline V gives CDR1 LNHDA, CDR2 SQIVND (reference sequence). The CDR3 length is 13 residues.

This clone was seen only once. The chain is built from TRBV20-1 and TRBJ1-2; D is ambiguous. V was cut by 3 bases and J by 5 bases, with 13 bases left in between. Per the germline V gene, CDR1 is DFQATT and CDR2 is SNEGSKA (reference sequence). This CDR3 comprises 13 residues. The CDR3 nucleotides are TGCAGTGCTAGTCCAGGAATCTATTATGGCTACACCTTC. This encodes CSASPGIYYGYTF.

The chain uses TRBV19 and TRBJ1-1; a possible D gene is TRBD1 (6 bases). Per germline, CDR1 LNHDA and CDR2 SQIVND (reference sequence). CDR3 length equals 14 residues. Trimming removed 7 bases from V and 8 bases from J, with 20 bases in between. The CDR3 is CASKGGMQGSEAFF. The CDR3, as DNA: TGTGCCAGTAAGGGGGGGATGCAGGGGTCGGAAGCTTTCTTT.

The CDR3 region is CASSLASQRLYGYTF. CDR3 sequence (DNA): TGTGCCAGCAGCTTGGCGAGTCAGCGATTGTATGGCTACACCTTC. The gene calls are TRBV5-6 and TRBJ1-2; no firm D call. V was pared by 0 bases and J by 5 bases, with 14 bases between. Germline CDR1 SGHDT, CDR2 YYEEEE. The CDR3 has 15 amino acids.

The CDR3 sequence is CASTETTGELFF. CDR3 coding DNA: TGTGCCTCGACAGAGACCACCGGGGAGCTGTTTTTT. The chain recombines TRBV30 with TRBJ2-2; tentatively, D is TRBD1 (5 bases). The CDR3 loop spans 12 amino acids. Trimming shortened V by 7 bases and J by 4 bases, and 10 bases separated the two germline ends. Germline CDR1 reads GTSNPN; CDR2 reads SVGIG (reference sequence).

This chain connects TRBV5-1 to TRBJ1-6; 7 nucleotides align to TRBD1. The CDR3 has 13 amino acids. J was trimmed by 9 bases and V by 0 bases; bases with no gene match: 0. Germline CDR1 SGHRS, CDR2 YFSETQ. The chain's CDR3 is CASSLDRGSPLHF. The CDR3 DNA sequence: TGCGCCAGCAGCTTGGACAGGGGTTCACCCCTCCACTTT.

The chain uses TRBV5-1 and TRBJ2-7; TRBD1 matches 10 bases. Germline loops: CDR1 SGHRS, CDR2 YFSETQ. The ends lost 2 bases at V and 3 bases at J; junction bases unmatched: 14. This CDR3 is 18 amino acids long. Here the CDR3 reads CASSFLPGTGDGSYEQYF. The CDR3 bases are TGCGCCAGCAGCTTCTTACCCGGGACAGGGGACGGGAGCTACGAGCAGTACTTC. The entire variable domain, with the rest obtained from reference TRBV5-1 and TRBJ2-7, is as follows: KAGVTQTPRYLIKTRGQQVTLSCSPISGHRSVSWYQQTPGQGLQFLFEYFSETQRNKGNFPGRFSGRQFSNSRSEMNVSTLELGDSALYLCASSFLPGTGDGSYEQYFGPGTRLTVT.

The chain combines TRBV27 with TRBJ2-7, with D possibly matching TRBD1 (5 bases). This CDR3 comprises 14 residues. The V gene lost 1 base and the J gene lost 2 bases, with 9 bases spanning the gap. Germline assignment: CDR1 MNHEY and CDR2 SMNVEV (reference sequence). The CDR3 DNA follows: TGTGCCAGCAGTTTATACAGGTTTGCCTACGAGCAGTACTTC. Its translation: CASSLYRFAYEQYF.

This chain uses TRBV4-2 with TRBJ2-1; possibly TRBD2 for D (7 bases). CDR1 and CDR2 (germline): LGHNA, YNFKEQ. Trimming shortened V by 3 bases and J by 4 bases, and 13 bases separated the two germline ends. The CDR3 consists of 15 residues. CDR3: CASSQGGADYNEQFF. For the CDR3, the DNA is TGTGCCAGCAGCCAGGGGGGGGCGGATTACAATGAGCAGTTCTTC.

The CDR3 region has the DNA TGTGCCAGCAGCGTGGGACAGGGGAGGAGGACTGAAGCTTTCTTT. It encodes CASSVGQGRRTEAFF. The rearrangement joins TRBV5-6 to TRBJ1-1, with TRBD1 matching over 10 bases. J lost 5 bases, V lost 4 bases, and 8 bases had no gene match. In germline, CDR1 is SGHDT, CDR2 YYEEEE. There are 15 residues in the CDR3.

This clone was observed a single time. The chain carries TRBV2 and TRBJ2-3; 8 nucleotides agree with TRBD1. Per the germline V gene, CDR1 is SNHLY and CDR2 is FYNNEI. The CDR3 is 14 residues long. The junction had 6 bases not matched to a gene; V was cut back by 6 bases and J by 4 bases. CDR3 sequence: CASRLDRAADTQYF. CDR3 coding DNA: TGTGCCAGCAGACTGGACAGGGCGGCAGATACGCAGTATTTT. Complete variable domain (other parts from reference TRBV2 and TRBJ2-3): EPEVTQTPSHQVTQMGQEVILRCVPISNHLYFYWYRQILGQKVEFLVSFYNNEISEKSEIFDDQFSVERPDGSNFTLKIRSTKLEDSAMYFCASRLDRAADTQYFGPGTRLTVL.

This clone has a single count. The chain carries TRBV11-2 and TRBJ2-5, with TRBD1 matching over 7 bases. Germline values: CDR1 SGHAT, CDR2 FQNNGV. The V segment lost 2 bases and the J segment 5 bases; nucleotides outside the gene matches: 11. This CDR3 comprises 16 residues. DNA of the CDR3: TGTGCCAGCAGCTTATTGTCAGGGGGTGGGTTGGAGACCCAGTACTTC. Translated, it gives CASSLLSGGGLETQYF.

CDR3 sequence (DNA): TGTGCCAGCAGCCCTCAGGGGCCTATCTCTGGAAACACCATATATTTT. Translating it yields CASSPQGPISGNTIYF. The chain uses TRBV7-2 and TRBJ1-3; possible D gene TRBD1, 6 bases. CDR1 and CDR2 from the germline V gene are SGHTA and FQGNSA. This CDR3 has 16 residues. Trimming removed 5 bases from V and 0 bases from J, with 14 bases in between.

This rearrangement joins TRBV5-4 to TRBJ1-1; no clear D gene. The germline gives CDR1 SGHNT, CDR2 YYREEE (reference sequence). The CDR3 is made up of 15 amino acids. Between the trimmed V and J ends, which lost 0 bases and 4 bases, there was a span of 13 bases. The CDR3 DNA reads as TGTGCCAGCAGCTTGGTAGGCCGACTCAGCACTGAAGCTTTCTTT. The encoded protein is CASSLVGRLSTEAFF.

V gene TRBV5-1 combines with J gene TRBJ1-2, with D perhaps TRBD1 (6 bases). V shed 4 bases and J shed 3 bases, with 10 bases lying between them. The CDR3 totals 13 residues. The germline V gene encodes CDR1 SGHRS and CDR2 YFSETQ. The DNA of the CDR3 is TGCGCCAGCAGCAAGGACAGCCACTATGGCTACACCTTC. Its protein product is CASSKDSHYGYTF.

The rearrangement joins TRBV30 to TRBJ2-5; a possible D gene is TRBD1 (7 bases). The CDR3 is 13 residues long. V was cut by 1 base and J by 7 bases, with 13 bases left in between. From germline, CDR1 is GTSNPN and CDR2 SVGIG (reference sequence). The CDR3 loop is CAWSAGTAGTQYF. CDR3 in DNA: TGTGCCTGGAGTGCTGGGACAGCGGGGACCCAGTACTTC.

This clone was observed a few times. The chain couples TRBV30 to TRBJ1-2; 9 positions match TRBD1. The ends lost 4 bases at V and 12 bases at J; junction bases unmatched: 15. The CDR3 length is 14 residues. Germline V lookup: CDR1 GTSNPN, CDR2 SVGIG (reference sequence). The CDR3 sequence is CAWNEPNRGLSHTF. The CDR3 DNA reads as TGTGCCTGGAACGAGCCCAACAGGGGGCTCTCCCACACCTTC.

The CDR3 region has the DNA TGTGCCAGCAGCCGCGCGGGGGGGGCCCAAGAGACCCAGTACTTC. This encodes CASSRAGGAQETQYF. The chain couples TRBV3-1 (or the pseudogene TRBV3-2) to TRBJ2-5; 9 bases fit TRBD2. Germline V lookup: CDR1 LGHDT, CDR2 YNNKEL (reference sequence). The CDR3 has 15 residues. Unmatched junction bases numbered 4, after V lost 4 bases and J lost 1 base.

The J gene is TRBJ1-6, the V gene TRBV2; D is unresolved. Trimming shortened V by 4 bases and J by 7 bases, and 11 bases separated the two germline ends. The V gene's germline CDR1 is SNHLY and CDR2 FYNNEI. This CDR3 has 14 amino acids. The CDR3 DNA is TGTGCCAGCAGTGTTGAGGGTTACAATTCACCCCTCCACTTT. This codes for CASSVEGYNSPLHF. Filled out from reference TRBV2 and TRBJ1-6, the complete variable domain reads EPEVTQTPSHQVTQMGQEVILRCVPISNHLYFYWYRQILGQKVEFLVSFYNNEISEKSEIFDDQFSVERPDGSNFTLKIRSTKLEDSAMYFCASSVEGYNSPLHFGNGTRLTVT.

CDR3 DNA: TGTGCCAGCAGCTTTAGCGGGTTATACTCTGGGGCCAACGTCCTGACTTTC. This gives the protein CASSFSGLYSGANVLTF. The chain combines TRBV7-2 with TRBJ2-6; 7 bases map to TRBD2. Per the germline V gene, CDR1 is SGHTA and CDR2 is FQGNSA. This CDR3 spans 17 amino acids. Losses at the gene ends were 3 bases for V and 0 bases for J; bases not matched to a gene: 5. Variable domain in full (rest from reference TRBV7-2 and TRBJ2-6): GAGVSQSPSNKVTEKGKDVELRCDPISGHTALYWYRQSLGQGLEFLIYFQGNSAPDKSGLPSDRFSAERTGGSVSTLTIQRTQQEDSAVYLCASSFSGLYSGANVLTFGAGSRLTVL.

The gene calls are TRBV7-9 and TRBJ1-5; possibly TRBD1 for D (6 bases). V gave up 5 bases and J gave up 7 bases, with 12 bases separating them. CDR1 is SEHNR and CDR2 is FQNEAQ in the germline V gene (reference sequence). The CDR3 length is 13 residues. CDR3 loop: CASSRAGEQPQHF. CDR3 coding DNA: TGTGCCAGCAGCCGAGCAGGGGAACAGCCCCAGCATTTT.

The V call is TRBV5-5, the J call TRBJ2-7; 8 positions agree with TRBD1. The length of the CDR3 is 15 residues. In germline, CDR1 is SGHKS, CDR2 YYEKEE (reference sequence). J lost 1 base, V lost 4 bases, and 7 bases had no gene match. The CDR3 DNA reads as TGTGCCAGCAGCCGTACGACAGGGGCGTCCTACGAGCAGTACTTC. Translated, it gives CASSRTTGASYEQYF.

This clone was seen more than once but under ten times. The genes are TRBV2 and TRBJ1-1; TRBD1 matches at 7 bases. The ends lost 8 bases at V and 7 bases at J; junction bases unmatched: 4. Looked up from germline, CDR1 is SNHLY and CDR2 is FYNNEI. The CDR3 has 11 amino acids. CDR3 in amino acids: CASRRQGEAFF. The CDR3 DNA reads TGTGCCAGCCGCCGACAGGGTGAAGCTTTCTTT.

The genes are TRBV6-5 and TRBJ2-3, with 8 bases identical to TRBD1. This CDR3 is 15 amino acids long. The V and J ends lost 2 bases and 5 bases, in that order; junction bases with no gene match: 6. Germline V gives CDR1 MNHEY, CDR2 SVGAGI. The CDR3 sequence is CASSYGTGSGDTQYF. In nucleotides, the CDR3 is TGTGCCAGCAGTTACGGGACAGGCTCTGGAGATACGCAGTATTTT.